Sequencing of this TCR beta chain was carried out in a study of blood T cell repertoires in COVID-19. In the study overall: The study drew acute and convalescent COVID-19 samples from the United States, Italy and Spain.

V was clipped by 2 bases and J by 0 bases, with 12 bases between them. The CDR3 extends over 16 amino acids. Germline V gene lookup returns CDR1 SGHNT and CDR2 YYREEE (reference sequence). Profiled with immunoSEQ multiplex PCR; TCRdb holds only in-frame clones, not every one. The sample has some 390,000 clones; about 91% are singletons. The chain joins TRBV5-4 to TRBJ1-3; possibly TRBD1 for D (5 bases). The source material was peripheral blood. The clonotype comes from a woman aged 40 to 50 with COVID-19, enrolled during active disease. The CDR3 sequence: CASSFGGFDSGNTIYF. DNA of the CDR3: TGTGCCAGCAGCTTCGGGGGATTCGACTCTGGAAACACCATATATTTT.